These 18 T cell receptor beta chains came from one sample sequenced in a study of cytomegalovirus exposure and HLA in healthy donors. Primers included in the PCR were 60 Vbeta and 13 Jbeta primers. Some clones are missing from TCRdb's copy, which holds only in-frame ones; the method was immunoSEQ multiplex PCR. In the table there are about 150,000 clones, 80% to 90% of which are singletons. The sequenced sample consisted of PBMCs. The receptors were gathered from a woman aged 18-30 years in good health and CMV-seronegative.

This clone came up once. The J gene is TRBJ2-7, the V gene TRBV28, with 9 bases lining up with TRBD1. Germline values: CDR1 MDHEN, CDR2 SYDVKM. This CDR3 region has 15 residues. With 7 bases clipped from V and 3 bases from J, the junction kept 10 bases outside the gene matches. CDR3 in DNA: TGTGCCAGCACCCTAACCGGGACAGGGATCTACGAGCAGTACTTC. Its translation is CASTLTGTGIYEQYF.

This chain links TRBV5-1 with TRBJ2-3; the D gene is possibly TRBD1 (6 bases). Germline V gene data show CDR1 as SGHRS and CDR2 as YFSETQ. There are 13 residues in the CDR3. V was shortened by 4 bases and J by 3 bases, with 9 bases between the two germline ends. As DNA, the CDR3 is TGCGCCAGCAGCATGGGACAAACAGATACGCAGTATTTT. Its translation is CASSMGQTDTQYF.

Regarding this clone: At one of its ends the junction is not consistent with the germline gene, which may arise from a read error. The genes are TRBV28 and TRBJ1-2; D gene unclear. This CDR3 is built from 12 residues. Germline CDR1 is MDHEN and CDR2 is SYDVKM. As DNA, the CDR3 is TGTGCCAACAGTTTTGCAGAATTAAGCTACACCTTC. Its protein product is CANSFAELSYTF.

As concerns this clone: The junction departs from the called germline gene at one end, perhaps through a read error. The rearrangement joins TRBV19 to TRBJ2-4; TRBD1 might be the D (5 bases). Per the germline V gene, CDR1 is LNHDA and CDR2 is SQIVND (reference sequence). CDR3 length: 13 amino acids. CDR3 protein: CASSLRPDRLPGF. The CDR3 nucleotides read TGTGCCAGTAGTTTACGACCCGACAGACTCCCAGGCTTC.

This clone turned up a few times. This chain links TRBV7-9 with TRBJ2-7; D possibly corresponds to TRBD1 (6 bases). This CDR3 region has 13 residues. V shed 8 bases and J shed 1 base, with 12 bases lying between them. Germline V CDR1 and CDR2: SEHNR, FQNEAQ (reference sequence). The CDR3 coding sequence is TGTGCCAGCGGTGCCGGGACATCCTACGAGCAGTACTTC. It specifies CASGAGTSYEQYF.

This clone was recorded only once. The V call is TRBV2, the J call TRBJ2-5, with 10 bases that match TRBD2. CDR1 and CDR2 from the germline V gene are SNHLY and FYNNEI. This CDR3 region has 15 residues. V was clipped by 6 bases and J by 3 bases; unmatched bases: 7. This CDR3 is CASRLGLAVKETQYF. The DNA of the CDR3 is TGTGCCAGCAGGCTCGGACTAGCGGTTAAAGAGACCCAGTACTTC. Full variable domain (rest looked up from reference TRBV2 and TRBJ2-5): EPEVTQTPSHQVTQMGQEVILRCVPISNHLYFYWYRQILGQKVEFLVSFYNNEISEKSEIFDDQFSVERPDGSNFTLKIRSTKLEDSAMYFCASRLGLAVKETQYFGPGTRLLVL.

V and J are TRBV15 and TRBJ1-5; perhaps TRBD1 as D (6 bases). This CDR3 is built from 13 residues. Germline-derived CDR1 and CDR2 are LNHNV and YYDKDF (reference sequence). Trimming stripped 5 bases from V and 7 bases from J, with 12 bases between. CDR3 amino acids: CATSRGRGQPQHF. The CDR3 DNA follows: TGTGCCACCAGCCGGGGGAGGGGGCAGCCCCAGCATTTT.

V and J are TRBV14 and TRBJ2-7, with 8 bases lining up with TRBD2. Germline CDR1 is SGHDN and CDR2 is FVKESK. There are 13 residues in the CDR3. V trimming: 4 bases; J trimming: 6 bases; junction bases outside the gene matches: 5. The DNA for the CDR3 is TGTGCCAGCAGCCCCCGGGGGGGGCGCGAGCAGTACTTC. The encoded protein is CASSPRGGREQYF.

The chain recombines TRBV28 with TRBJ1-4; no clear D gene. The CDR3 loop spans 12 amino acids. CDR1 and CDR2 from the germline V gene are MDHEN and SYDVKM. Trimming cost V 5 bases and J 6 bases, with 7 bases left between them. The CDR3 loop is CASSLPYEKLFF. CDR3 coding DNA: TGTGCCAGCAGTCTCCCTTATGAAAAACTGTTTTTT.

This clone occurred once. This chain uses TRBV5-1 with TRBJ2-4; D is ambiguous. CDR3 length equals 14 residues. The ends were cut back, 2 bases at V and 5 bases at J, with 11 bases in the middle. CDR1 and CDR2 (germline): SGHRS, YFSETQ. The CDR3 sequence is CASSFAASENIQYF. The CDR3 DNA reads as TGCGCCAGCAGCTTCGCGGCTAGTGAAAACATTCAGTACTTC.

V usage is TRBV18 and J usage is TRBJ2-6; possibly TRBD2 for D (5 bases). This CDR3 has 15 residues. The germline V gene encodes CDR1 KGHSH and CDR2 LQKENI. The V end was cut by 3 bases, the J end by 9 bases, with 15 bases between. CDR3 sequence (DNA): TGTGCCAGCTCACCCCTATCGGGGAAAGACAACGTCCTGACTTTC. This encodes CASSPLSGKDNVLTF.

The CDR3, as DNA: TGTGCCAGCTCACCTGTTCAGTCCTACGAGCAGTACTTC. It yields the protein CASSPVQSYEQYF. V and J are TRBV18 and TRBJ2-7; D call uncertain. V lost 3 bases and J lost 1, with 7 bases in between. This CDR3 has 13 residues. Per the germline V gene, CDR1 is KGHSH and CDR2 is LQKENI. The full variable domain, rest sourced from reference TRBV18 and TRBJ2-7, is NAGVMQNPRHLVRRRGQEARLRCSPMKGHSHVYWYRQLPEEGLKFMVYLQKENIIDESGMPKERFSAEFPKEGPSILRIQQVVRGDSAAYFCASSPVQSYEQYFGPGTRLTVT.

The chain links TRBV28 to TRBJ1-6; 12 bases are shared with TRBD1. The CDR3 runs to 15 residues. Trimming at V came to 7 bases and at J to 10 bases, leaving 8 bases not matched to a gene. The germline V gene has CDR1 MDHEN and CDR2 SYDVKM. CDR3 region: CASISGTGGWSPLHF. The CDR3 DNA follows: TGTGCCAGCATCTCTGGGACAGGGGGCTGGTCACCCCTCCACTTT. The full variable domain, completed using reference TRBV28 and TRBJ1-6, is DVKVTQSSRYLVKRTGEKVFLECVQDMDHENMFWYRQDPGLGLRLIYFSYDVKMKEKGDIPEGYSVSREKKERFSLILESASTNQTSMYLCASISGTGGWSPLHFGNGTRLTVT.

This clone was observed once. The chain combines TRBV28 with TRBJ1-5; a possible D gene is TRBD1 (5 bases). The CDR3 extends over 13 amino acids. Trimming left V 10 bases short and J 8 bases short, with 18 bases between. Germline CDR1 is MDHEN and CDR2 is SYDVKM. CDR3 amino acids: CATQGVTLEPQHF. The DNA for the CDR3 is TGTGCCACACAAGGGGTGACACTGGAGCCCCAGCATTTT.

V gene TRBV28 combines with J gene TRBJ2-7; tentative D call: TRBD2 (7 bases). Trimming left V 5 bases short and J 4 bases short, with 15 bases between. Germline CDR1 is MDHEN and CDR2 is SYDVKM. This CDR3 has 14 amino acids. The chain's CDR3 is CASSGGGGSYEQYF. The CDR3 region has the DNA TGTGCCAGCAGTGGGGGCGGGGGCAGTTACGAGCAGTACTTC.

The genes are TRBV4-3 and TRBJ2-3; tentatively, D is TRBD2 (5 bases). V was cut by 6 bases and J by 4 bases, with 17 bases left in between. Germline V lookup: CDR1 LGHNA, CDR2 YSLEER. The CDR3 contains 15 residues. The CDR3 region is CASSLEGASSDTQYF. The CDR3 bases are TGCGCCAGCAGTCTCGAGGGAGCTTCTTCAGATACGCAGTATTTT.

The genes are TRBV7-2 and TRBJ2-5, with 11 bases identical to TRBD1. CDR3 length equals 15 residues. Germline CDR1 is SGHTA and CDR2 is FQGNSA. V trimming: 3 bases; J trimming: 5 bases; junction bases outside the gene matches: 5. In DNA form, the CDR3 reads TGTGCCAGCAGCTTGAGGGGGACAGGGGGGGAGACCCAGTACTTC. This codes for CASSLRGTGGETQYF.

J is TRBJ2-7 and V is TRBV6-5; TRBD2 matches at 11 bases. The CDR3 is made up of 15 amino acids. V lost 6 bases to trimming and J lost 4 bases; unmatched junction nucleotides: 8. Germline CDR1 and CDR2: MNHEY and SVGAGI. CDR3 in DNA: TGTGCCAGCAGGATATCCGGGACTAGCGGTTACGAGCAGTACTTC. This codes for CASRISGTSGYEQYF.